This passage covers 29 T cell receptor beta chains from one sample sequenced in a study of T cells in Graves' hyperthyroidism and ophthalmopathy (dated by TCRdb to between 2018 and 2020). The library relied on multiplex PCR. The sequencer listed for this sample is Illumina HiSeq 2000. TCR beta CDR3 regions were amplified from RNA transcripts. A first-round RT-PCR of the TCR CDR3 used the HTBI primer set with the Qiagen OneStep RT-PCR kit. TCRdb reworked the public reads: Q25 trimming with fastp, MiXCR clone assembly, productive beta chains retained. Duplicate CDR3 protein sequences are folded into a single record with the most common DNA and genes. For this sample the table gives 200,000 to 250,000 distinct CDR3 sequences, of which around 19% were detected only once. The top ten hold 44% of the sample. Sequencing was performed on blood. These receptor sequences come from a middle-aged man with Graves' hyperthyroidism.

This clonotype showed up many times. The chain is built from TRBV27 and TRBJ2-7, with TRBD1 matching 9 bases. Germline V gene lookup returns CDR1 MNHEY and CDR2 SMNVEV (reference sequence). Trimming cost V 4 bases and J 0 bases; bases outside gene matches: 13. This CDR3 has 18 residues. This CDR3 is CASSSSGTGIHLSYEQYF. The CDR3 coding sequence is TGTGCCAGCAGTTCTTCCGGGACAGGGATCCATCTCTCCTACGAGCAGTACTTC.

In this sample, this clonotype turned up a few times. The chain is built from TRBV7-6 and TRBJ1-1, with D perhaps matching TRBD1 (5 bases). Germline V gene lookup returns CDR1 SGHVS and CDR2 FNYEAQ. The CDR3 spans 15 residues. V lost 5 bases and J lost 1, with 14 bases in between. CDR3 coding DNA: TGTGCCAGCAGCCCCCACCCAGGACAGAACACTGAAGCTTTCTTT. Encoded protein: CASSPHPGQNTEAFF. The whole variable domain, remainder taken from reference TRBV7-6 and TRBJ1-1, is GAGVSQSPRYKVTKRGQDVALRCDPISGHVSLYWYRQALGQGPEFLTYFNYEAQQDKSGLPNDRFSAERPEGSISTLTIQRTEQRDSAMYRCASSPHPGQNTEAFFGQGTRLTVV.

The CDR3 DNA is TGTGCCAGCAGGGAGGAGGATCACTATGGCTACACCTTC. Residues: CASREEDHYGYTF. The chain joins TRBV27 to TRBJ1-2; the D is unclear. With 6 bases removed from V and 3 bases from J, the gap between germline ends came to 11 bases. Germline V gives CDR1 MNHEY, CDR2 SMNVEV (reference sequence). The CDR3 spans 13 residues.

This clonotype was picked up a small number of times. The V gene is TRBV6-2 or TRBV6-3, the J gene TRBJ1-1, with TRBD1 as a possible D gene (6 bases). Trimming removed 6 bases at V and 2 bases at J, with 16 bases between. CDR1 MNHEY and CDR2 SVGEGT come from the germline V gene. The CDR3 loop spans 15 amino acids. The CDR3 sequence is CASSKGVGANTEAFF. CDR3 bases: TGTGCCAGCAGCAAGGGGGTCGGGGCTAACACTGAAGCTTTCTTT.

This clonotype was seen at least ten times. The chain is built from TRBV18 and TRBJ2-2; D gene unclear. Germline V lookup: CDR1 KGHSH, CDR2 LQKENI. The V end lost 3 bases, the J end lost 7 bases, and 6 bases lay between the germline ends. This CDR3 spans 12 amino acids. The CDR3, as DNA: TGTGCCAGCTCACCGAAGGACGGGGAGCTGTTTTTT. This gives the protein CASSPKDGELFF.

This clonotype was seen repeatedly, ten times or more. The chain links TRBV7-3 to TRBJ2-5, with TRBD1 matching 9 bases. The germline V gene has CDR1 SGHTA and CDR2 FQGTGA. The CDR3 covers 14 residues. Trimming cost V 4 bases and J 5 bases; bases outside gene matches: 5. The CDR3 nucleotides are TGTGCCAGCAGCTGGACAGGGGCCAGGGAGACCCAGTACTTC. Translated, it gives CASSWTGARETQYF.

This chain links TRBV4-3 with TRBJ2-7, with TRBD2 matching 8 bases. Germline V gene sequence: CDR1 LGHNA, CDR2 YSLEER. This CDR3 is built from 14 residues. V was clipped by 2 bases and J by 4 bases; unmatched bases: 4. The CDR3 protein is CASSQTRGGYEQYF. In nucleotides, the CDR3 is TGCGCCAGCAGCCAAACCCGGGGGGGGTACGAGCAGTACTTC.

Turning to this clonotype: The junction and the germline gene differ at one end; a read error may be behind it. The CDR3 DNA reads as TGTGCCTGCAGTGGAACCGGGACAGGGAGAAACAGACTGTTTTTT. Its translation is CACSGTGTGRNRLFF. The chain combines TRBV12-3 or TRBV12-4 with TRBJ1-4; TRBD1 matches 9 bases. This CDR3 spans 15 amino acids.

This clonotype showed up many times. This chain's CDR3 is CASSLIGRTEAFF. For the CDR3, the DNA is TGTGCCAGCAGTTTAATAGGGAGGACTGAAGCTTTCTTT. The rearrangement links TRBV28 to TRBJ1-1; D unresolved. V lost 2 bases, J lost 5 bases, and 9 bases lay in between. The CDR3 is 13 residues long. Looked up from germline, CDR1 is MDHEN and CDR2 is SYDVKM. Together with reference TRBV28 and TRBJ1-1, the CDR3 gives the full variable domain: DVKVTQSSRYLVKRTGEKVFLECVQDMDHENMFWYRQDPGLGLRLIYFSYDVKMKEKGDIPEGYSVSREKKERFSLILESASTNQTSMYLCASSLIGRTEAFFGQGTRLTVV.

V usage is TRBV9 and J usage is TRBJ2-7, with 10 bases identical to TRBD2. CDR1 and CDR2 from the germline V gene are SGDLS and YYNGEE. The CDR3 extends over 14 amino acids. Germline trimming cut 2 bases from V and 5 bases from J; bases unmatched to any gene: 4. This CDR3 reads CASSVSLAGNEQYF. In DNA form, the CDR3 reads TGTGCCAGCAGCGTCTCACTAGCGGGGAACGAGCAGTACTTC.

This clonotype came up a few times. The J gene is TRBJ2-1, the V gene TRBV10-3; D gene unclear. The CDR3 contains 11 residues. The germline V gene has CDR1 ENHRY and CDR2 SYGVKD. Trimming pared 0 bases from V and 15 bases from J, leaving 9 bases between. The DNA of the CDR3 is TGTGCCATCAGTGAGTCTAGGGTGCCGTTCTTC. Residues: CAISESRVPFF.

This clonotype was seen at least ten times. The CDR3 coding sequence is TGTGCCAGCAGCCCGACCAGGGGTTCCTACGAGCAGTACTTC. This sequence encodes CASSPTRGSYEQYF. The chain has TRBV7-3 and TRBJ2-7; tentatively, D is TRBD1 (6 bases). V gave up 5 bases and J gave up 1 base, with 12 bases separating them. The CDR3 has 14 residues. CDR1 SGHTA and CDR2 FQGTGA come from the germline V gene.

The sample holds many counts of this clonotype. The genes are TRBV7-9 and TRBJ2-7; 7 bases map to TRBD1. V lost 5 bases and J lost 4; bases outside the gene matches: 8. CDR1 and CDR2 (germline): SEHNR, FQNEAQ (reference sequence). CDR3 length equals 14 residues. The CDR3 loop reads CASSTGQPPYEQYF. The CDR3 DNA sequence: TGTGCCAGCAGCACGGGACAGCCCCCATACGAGCAGTACTTC.

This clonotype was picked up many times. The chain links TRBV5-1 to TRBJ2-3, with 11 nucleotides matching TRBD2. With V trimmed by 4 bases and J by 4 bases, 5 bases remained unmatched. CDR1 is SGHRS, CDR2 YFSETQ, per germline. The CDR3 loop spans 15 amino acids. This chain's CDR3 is CASSILAGVADTQYF. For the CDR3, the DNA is TGCGCCAGCAGCATACTAGCGGGGGTTGCAGATACGCAGTATTTT.

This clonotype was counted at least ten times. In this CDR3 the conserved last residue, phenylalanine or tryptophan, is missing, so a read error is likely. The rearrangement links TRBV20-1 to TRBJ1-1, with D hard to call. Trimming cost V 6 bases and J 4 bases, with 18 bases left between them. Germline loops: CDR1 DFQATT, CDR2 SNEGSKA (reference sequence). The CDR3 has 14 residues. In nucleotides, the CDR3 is TGCAGTGCCAGTAAGGGTATTCGAGGCACTGAAGCTTTCTCT. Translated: CSASKGIRGTEAFS.

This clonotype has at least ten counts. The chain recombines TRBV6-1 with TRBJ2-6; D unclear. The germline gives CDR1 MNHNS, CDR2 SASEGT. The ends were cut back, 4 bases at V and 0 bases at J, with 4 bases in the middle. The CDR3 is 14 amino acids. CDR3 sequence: CASSVHSGANVLTF. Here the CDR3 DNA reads TGTGCCAGCAGTGTACACTCTGGGGCCAACGTCCTGACTTTC.

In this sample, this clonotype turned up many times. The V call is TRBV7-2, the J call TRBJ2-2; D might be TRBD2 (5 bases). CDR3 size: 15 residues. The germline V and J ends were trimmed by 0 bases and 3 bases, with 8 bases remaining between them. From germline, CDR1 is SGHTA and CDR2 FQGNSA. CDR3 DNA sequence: TGTGCCAGCAGCTTAGCCGGGGTGTACACCGGGGAGCTGTTTTTT. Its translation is CASSLAGVYTGELFF. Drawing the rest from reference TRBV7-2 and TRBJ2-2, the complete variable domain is GAGVSQSPSNKVTEKGKDVELRCDPISGHTALYWYRQSLGQGLEFLIYFQGNSAPDKSGLPSDRFSAERTGGSVSTLTIQRTQQEDSAVYLCASSLAGVYTGELFFGEGSRLTVL.

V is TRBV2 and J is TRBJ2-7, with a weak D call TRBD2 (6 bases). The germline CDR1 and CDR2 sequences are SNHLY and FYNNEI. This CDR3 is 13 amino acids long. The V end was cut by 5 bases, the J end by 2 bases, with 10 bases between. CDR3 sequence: CASSSRDTYEQYF. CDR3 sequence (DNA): TGTGCCAGCAGTTCGCGGGATACCTACGAGCAGTACTTC.

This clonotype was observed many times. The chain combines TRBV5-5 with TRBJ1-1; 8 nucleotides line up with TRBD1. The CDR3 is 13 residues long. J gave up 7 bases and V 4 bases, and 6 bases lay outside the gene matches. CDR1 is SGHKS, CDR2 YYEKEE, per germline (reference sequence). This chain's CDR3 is CASSRDRGNEAFF. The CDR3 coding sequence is TGTGCCAGCAGCCGTGACAGGGGAAATGAAGCTTTCTTT.

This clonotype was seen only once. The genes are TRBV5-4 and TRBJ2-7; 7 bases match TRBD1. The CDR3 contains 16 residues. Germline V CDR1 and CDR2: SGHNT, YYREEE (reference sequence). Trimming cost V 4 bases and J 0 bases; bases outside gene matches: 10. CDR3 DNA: TGTGCCAGCAGCCCCATTCCGGGACAGTCCTCCTACGAGCAGTACTTC. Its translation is CASSPIPGQSSYEQYF.

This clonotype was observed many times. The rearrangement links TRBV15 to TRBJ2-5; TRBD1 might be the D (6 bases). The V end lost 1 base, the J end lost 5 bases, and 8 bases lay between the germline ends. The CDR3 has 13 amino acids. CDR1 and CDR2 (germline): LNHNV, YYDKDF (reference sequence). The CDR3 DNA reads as TGTGCCACCAGCAGAGGGGGGCCGGAGACCCAGTACTTC. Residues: CATSRGGPETQYF. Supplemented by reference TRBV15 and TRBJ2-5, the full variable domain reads DAMVIQNPRYQVTQFGKPVTLSCSQTLNHNVMYWYQQKSSQAPKLLFHYYDKDFNNEADTPDNFQSRRPNTSFCFLDIRSPGLGDTAMYLCATSRGGPETQYFGPGTRLLVL.

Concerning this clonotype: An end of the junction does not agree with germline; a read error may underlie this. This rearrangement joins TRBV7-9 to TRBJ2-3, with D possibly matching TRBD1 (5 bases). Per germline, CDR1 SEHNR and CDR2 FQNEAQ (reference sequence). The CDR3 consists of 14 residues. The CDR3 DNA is TGTGCCAGCAGCCGTCCATGGGGCACAGGTACGCAGTATTTT. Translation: CASSRPWGTGTQYF.

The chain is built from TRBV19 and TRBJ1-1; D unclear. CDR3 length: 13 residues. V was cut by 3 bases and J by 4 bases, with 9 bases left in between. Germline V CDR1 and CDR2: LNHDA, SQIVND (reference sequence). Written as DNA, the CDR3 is TGTGCCAGTAGTATCGGATTGAGCACTGAAGCTTTCTTT. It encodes CASSIGLSTEAFF.

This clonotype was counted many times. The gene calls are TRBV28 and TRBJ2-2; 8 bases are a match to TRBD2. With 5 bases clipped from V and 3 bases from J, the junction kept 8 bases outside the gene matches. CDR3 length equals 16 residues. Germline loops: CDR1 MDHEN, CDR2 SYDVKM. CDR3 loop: CASSLITGGDTGELFF. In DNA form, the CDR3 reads TGTGCCAGCAGTCTTATAACGGGGGGGGACACCGGGGAGCTGTTTTTT.

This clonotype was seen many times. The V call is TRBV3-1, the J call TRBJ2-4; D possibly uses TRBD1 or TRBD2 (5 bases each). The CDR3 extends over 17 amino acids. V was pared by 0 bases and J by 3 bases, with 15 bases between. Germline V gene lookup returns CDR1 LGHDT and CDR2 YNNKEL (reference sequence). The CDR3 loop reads CASSQETDPRGKNIQYF. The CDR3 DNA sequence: TGTGCCAGCAGCCAAGAGACCGACCCGAGGGGCAAAAACATTCAGTACTTC. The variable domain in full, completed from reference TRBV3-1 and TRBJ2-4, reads DTAVSQTPKYLVTQMGNDKSIKCEQNLGHDTMYWYKQDSKKFLKIMFSYNNKELIINETVPNRFSPKSPDKAHLNLHINSLELGDSAVYFCASSQETDPRGKNIQYFGAGTRLSVL.

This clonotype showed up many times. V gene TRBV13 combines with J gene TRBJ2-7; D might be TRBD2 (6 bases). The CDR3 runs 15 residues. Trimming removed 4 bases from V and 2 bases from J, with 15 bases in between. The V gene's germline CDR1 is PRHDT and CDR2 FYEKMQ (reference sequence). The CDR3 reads CASSSLDGGAYEQYF. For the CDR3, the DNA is TGTGCCAGCAGCTCTCTGGACGGGGGAGCCTACGAGCAGTACTTC. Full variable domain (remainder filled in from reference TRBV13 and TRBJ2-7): AAGVIQSPRHLIKEKRETATLKCYPIPRHDTVYWYQQGPGQDPQFLISFYEKMQSDKGSIPDRFSAQQFSDYHSELNMSSLELGDSALYFCASSSLDGGAYEQYFGPGTRLTVT.

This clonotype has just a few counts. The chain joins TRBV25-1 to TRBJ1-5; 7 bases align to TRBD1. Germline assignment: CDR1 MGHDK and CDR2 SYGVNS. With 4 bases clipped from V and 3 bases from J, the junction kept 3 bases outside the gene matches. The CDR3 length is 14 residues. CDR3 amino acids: CASSGTGLNQPQHF. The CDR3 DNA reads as TGTGCCAGCAGTGGGACAGGTCTCAATCAGCCCCAGCATTTT.

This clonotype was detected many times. As DNA, the CDR3 is TGTGCCAGCACCCCATGGGCAGCTGGGGCCAACGTCCTGACTTTC. It yields the protein CASTPWAAGANVLTF. The chain links TRBV6-2 or TRBV6-3 to TRBJ2-6; unclear D gene. Trimming stripped 7 bases from V and 2 bases from J, with 12 bases between. Germline V gene sequence: CDR1 MNHEY, CDR2 SVGEGT. CDR3 length: 15 residues.

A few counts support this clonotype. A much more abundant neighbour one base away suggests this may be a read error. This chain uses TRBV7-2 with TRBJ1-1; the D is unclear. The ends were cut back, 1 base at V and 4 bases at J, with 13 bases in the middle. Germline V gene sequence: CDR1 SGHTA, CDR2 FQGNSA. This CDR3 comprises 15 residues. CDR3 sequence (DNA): TGTGCCAGCAGCTTAGGAGGGAGCATGAGCACTGAAGCTTTCTTT. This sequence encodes CASSLGGSMSTEAFF.